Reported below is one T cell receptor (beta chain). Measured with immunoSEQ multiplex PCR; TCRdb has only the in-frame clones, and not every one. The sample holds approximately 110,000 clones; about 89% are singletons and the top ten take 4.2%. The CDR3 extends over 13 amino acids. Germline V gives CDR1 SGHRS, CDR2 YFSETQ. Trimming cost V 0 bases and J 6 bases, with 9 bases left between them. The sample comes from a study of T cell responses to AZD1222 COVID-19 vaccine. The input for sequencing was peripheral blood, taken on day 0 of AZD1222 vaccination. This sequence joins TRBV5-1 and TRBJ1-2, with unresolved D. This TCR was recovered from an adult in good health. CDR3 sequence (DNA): TGCGCCAGCAGCTTGGTAGCCGAGAATGGCTACACCTTC. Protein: CASSLVAENGYTF.